Ten or more counts support the clone carrying this T cell receptor (beta chain). For TCR beta, libraries came from iRepertoire HTBI primers and Arm-PCR of CDR3 regions. TCRdb recomputed calls from the multiplex PCR reads with MiXCR, one row per CDR3 protein. This table has approximately 490,000 distinct CDR3 sequences, 15% to 20% appearing once. Described time point: newly diagnosed GD, antithyroid drugs for less than 3 months. RNA extracted from PBMCs served as the sequencing template. The data derive from a study of regulatory T cells in long-lasting Graves disease. In the study overall: Antithyroid drugs had been taken under 3 months by newly diagnosed Graves' patients.

Germline lookup yields CDR1 DFQATT and CDR2 SNEGSKA (reference sequence). Unmatched junction bases numbered 12, after V lost 2 bases and J lost 4 bases. The CDR3 covers 17 residues. A further study also used this sample, focusing on T cells in Graves' hyperthyroidism and ophthalmopathy. That study adds: Absent ophthalmopathy progression within 18 months defined stable Graves' hyperthyroidism.

The sequence was obtained from a man aged 40-55 years with Graves disease. This chain joins TRBV20-1 and TRBJ2-1, with 9 bases that match TRBD2. The material was peripheral blood mononuclear cells (PBMCs), obtained at new diagnosis, from a patient treated with antithyroid drugs. In DNA form, the CDR3 reads TGCAGTGCTAGACAAGAGTTTAGACTAGCGGATTACAATGAGCAGTTCTTC. Protein: CSARQEFRLADYNEQFF.